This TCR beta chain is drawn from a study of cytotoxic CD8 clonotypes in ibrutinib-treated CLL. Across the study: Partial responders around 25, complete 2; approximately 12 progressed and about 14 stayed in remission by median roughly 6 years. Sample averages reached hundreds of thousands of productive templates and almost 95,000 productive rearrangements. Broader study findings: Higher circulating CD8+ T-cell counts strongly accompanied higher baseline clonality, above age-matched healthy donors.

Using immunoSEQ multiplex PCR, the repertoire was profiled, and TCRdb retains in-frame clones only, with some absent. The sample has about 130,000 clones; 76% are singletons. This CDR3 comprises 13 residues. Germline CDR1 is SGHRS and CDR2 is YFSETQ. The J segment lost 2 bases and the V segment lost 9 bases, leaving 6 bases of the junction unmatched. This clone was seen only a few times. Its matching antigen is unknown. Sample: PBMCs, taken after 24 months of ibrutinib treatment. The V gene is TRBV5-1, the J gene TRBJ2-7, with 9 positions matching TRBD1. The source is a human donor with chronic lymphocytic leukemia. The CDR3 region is CATSRDRAYEQYF. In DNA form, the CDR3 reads TGCGCCACCTCCCGGGACAGGGCCTACGAGCAGTACTTC. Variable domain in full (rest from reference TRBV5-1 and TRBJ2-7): KAGVTQTPRYLIKTRGQQVTLSCSPISGHRSVSWYQQTPGQGLQFLFEYFSETQRNKGNFPGRFSGRQFSNSRSEMNVSTLELGDSALYLCATSRDRAYEQYFGPGTRLTVT.